Listed here is a single T cell receptor beta chain. Its antigen specificity is not known. No much larger clone exists at a distance of one base, and base qualities are not known. The sample belongs to a study of T-cell reconstitution after alpha-beta-depleted transplantation in children (dated by TCRdb to the mid-2010s). Looking at the study overall: Using TCR repertoire profiling, the study quantitatively followed how T-cell immune reconstitution unfolded in children after TCRalphabeta/CD19-depleted allogeneic hematopoietic cell transplantation.

Results the study describes overall, beyond this receptor: The high TCRbeta diversity at day 60 in some patients was ascribed to recipient T cells and intrathymic progenitors that had survived conditioning. The apparently early alphabetaT-cell count recovery about two months after transplant was reportedly dependent on only several hundred rapidly expanded clones derived from non-depleted graft cells. The frequencies of hyperexpanded clones fell over the following months, and after one year, T-cell counts and TCRbeta diversity were mostly attributed to newly produced T cells.

The treatment or condition label for this specimen denotes: allogeneic hematopoietic cell transplantation with graft depleted of TCRalphabeta T cells and CD19 B cells. The children who served as transplant recipients had been given grafts of TCRalphabeta/CD19-depleted allogeneic hematopoietic cells. To prepare the library, PCR was applied. Sequencing was performed on an Illumina HiSeq 2500. To normalize quantification of the TCRbeta repertoire, the TCR libraries were built with molecular barcoding that relied on unique molecular identifiers. In TCRdb, the public reads were trimmed at Q25 with fastp and aligned with MiXCR, with productive beta chains retained. All rows with the same CDR3 protein become a single entry with the most common DNA and genes. This sample lists about 870,000 distinct CDR3 sequences; 16% were detected once. The ten largest clonotypes hold about 5% of the sample. Sequencing used PBMCs, mostly from graft donor cells, obtained 360 days after TCRalphabeta/CD19-depleted stem cell transplant. The TCR comes from a male patient younger than 18 who had a stem cell transplant for acute lymphoblastic leukemia, so the T cells may come from the graft donor.

The nucleotide sequence reads TGTGCCACCAGCAGAGATAAGGTAGCGGGACTAGATACGCAGTATTTT. This yields the protein CATSRDKVAGLDTQYF. The chain is made from TRBV15 and TRBJ2-3; 8 junctional bases match TRBD2. The germline V end is reduced by 0 bases and the J end by 5 bases; junction bases left unmatched: 7. CDR1 and CDR2 (LNHNV, YYDKDF) derive from the germline V gene (reference sequence). Including the terminal cysteine and phenylalanine, the CDR3 comprises 16 residues. Left in the record is the CDR3 DNA by itself, 48 bases read in frame from the first base.